This paragraph covers one TCR beta chain sequence. V shed 6 bases and J 5 bases; nucleotides not matched to a gene: 10. The CDR3 is 16 residues long. From germline, CDR1 is MNHEY and CDR2 SMNVEV (reference sequence). The source of the sample is a study of blood T cell repertoires in COVID-19. Study-wide background: The origin of the acute and convalescent COVID-19 samples was the United States, Italy and Spain.

Per the study methods: Amplified reference gene primers provided the basis for estimating nucleated cell counts. The protocol was immunoSEQ multiplex PCR, while the TCRdb copy is restricted to in-frame clones and leaves out a portion. V and J calls and clone size are copied from that table; D and trimming were computed from the DNA. The data hold approximately 150,000 clones, with approximately 90% observed a single time. The gene calls are TRBV27 and TRBJ1-6; 7 bases match TRBD1. Sequenced: peripheral blood. The TCR was taken from a human donor in a cohort sampled during active COVID-19. In nucleotides, the CDR3 is TGTGCCAGCAGCCCCAGGGACAGACCAAATAATTCACCCCTCCACTTT. Protein product: CASSPRDRPNNSPLHF.